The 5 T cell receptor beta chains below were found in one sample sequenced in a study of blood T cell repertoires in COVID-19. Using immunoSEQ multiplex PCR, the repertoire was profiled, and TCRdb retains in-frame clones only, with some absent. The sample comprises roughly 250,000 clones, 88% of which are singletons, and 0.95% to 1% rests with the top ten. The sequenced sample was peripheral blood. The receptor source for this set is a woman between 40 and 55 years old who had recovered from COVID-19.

CDR3: CASSRPGLPSYNEQFF. CDR3 DNA sequence: TGTGCCAGCAGCCGGCCGGGACTCCCCTCCTACAATGAGCAGTTCTTC. The chain links TRBV7-9 to TRBJ2-1, with a weak D call TRBD2 (6 bases). Germline-derived CDR1 and CDR2 are SEHNR and FQNEAQ (reference sequence). Trimming removed 5 bases at V and 0 bases at J, with 14 bases between. The CDR3 covers 16 residues.

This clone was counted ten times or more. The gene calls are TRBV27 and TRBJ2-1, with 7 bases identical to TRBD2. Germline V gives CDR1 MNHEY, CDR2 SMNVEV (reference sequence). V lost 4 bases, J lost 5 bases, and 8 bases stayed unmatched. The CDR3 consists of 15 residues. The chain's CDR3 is CASSSLAAGDNEQFF. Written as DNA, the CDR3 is TGTGCCAGCAGTTCCTTAGCTGCGGGAGACAATGAGCAGTTCTTC.

CDR3 residues: CASSIGTGEADTQYF. CDR3 DNA sequence: TGCGCCAGCAGCATTGGCACAGGGGAGGCAGATACGCAGTATTTT. The chain carries TRBV5-1 and TRBJ2-3, with D perhaps matching TRBD1 (7 bases). Trimming cost V 4 bases and J 4 bases, with 16 bases left between them. The germline gives CDR1 SGHRS, CDR2 YFSETQ. CDR3 length equals 15 residues.

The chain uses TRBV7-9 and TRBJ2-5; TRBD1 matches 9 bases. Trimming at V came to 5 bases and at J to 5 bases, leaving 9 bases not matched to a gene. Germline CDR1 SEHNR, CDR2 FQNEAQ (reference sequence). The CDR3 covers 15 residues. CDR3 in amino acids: CASSPSRDRAETQYF. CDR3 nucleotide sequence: TGTGCCAGCAGCCCGTCCCGGGACAGGGCGGAGACCCAGTACTTC.

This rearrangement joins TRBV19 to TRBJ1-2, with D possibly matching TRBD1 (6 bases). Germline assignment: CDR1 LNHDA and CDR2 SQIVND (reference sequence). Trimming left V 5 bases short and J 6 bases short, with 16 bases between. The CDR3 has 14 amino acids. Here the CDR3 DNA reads TGTGCCAGTAGTCTAGGAAGGGGGATTGATGGCTACACCTTC. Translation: CASSLGRGIDGYTF.